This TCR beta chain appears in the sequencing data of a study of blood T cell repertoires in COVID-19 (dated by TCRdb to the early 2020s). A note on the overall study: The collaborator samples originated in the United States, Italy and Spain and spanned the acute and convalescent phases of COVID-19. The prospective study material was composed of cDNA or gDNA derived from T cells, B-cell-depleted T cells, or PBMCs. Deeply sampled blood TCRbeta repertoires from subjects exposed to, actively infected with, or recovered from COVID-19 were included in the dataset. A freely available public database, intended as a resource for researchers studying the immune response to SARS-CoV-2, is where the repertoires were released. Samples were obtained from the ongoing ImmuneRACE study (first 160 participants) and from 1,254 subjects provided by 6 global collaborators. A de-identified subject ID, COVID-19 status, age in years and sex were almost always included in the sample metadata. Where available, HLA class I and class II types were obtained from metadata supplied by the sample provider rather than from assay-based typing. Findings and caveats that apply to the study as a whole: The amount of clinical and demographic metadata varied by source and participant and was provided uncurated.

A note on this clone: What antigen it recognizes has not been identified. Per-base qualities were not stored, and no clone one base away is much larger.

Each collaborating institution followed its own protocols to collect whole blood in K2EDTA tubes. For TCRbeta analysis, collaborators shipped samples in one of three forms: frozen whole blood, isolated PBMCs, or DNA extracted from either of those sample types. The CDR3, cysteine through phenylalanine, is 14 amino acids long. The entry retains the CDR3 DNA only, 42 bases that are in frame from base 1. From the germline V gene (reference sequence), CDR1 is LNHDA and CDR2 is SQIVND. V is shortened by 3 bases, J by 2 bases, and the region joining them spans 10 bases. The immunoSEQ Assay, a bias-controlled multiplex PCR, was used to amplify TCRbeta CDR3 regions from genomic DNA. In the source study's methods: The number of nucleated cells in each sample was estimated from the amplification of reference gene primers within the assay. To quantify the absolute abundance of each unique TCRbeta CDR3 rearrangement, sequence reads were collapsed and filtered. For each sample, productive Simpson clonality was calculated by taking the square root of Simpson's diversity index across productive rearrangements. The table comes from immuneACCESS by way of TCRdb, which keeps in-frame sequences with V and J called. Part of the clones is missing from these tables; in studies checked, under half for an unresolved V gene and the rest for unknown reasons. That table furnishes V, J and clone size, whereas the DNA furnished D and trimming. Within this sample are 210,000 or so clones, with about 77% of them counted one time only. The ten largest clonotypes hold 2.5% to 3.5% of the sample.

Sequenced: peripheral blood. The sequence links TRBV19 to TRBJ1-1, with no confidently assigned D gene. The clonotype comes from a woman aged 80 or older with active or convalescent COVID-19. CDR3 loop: CASSILRANTEAFF. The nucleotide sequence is TGTGCCAGTAGTATCTTGAGGGCCAACACTGAAGCTTTCTTT.